The sequence of this T cell receptor beta chain was determined in a study of Ad26.COV2.S vaccination and SARS-CoV-2 variants. The V gene lost 2 bases and the J gene lost 1 base, with 7 bases spanning the gap. CDR1 and CDR2 from the germline V gene are SGHNT and YYREEE (reference sequence). This CDR3 has 13 residues. The treatment is: roughly 20 received Ad26.COV2.S at low or high dose, single or two shots; about 5 received placebo; per-sample allocation not given. At day 63 after the first vaccine or placebo injection, samples were drawn. Profiled with immunoSEQ multiplex PCR; TCRdb holds only in-frame clones, not every one. Among roughly 420,000 clones, more than 75% were seen once, and the ten largest hold 3.6%.

The chain uses TRBV5-4 and TRBJ2-7; possibly TRBD1 for D (6 bases). This clonotype was sampled from a person between 18 and 59 years old who received the Ad26.COV2.S COVID-19 vaccine or a placebo. This sample comprised peripheral blood, obtained in a trial of Ad26.COV2.S vaccine versus placebo. This CDR3 reads CASSFTGSYEQYF. CDR3 nucleotides: TGTGCCAGCAGCTTTACAGGGTCCTACGAGCAGTACTTC. Variable domain in full (rest from reference TRBV5-4 and TRBJ2-7): ETGVTQSPTHLIKTRGQQVTLRCSSQSGHNTVSWYQQALGQGPQFIFQYYREEENGRGNFPPRFSGLQFPNYSSELNVNALELDDSALYLCASSFTGSYEQYFGPGTRLTVT.